This T cell receptor (beta chain) is drawn from a study of PD-L1 blockade in urothelial cancer. About the study: Intravenous atezolizumab, 1,200 mg every 3 weeks, was begun by patients around 2014.

Repertoires were generated with immunoSEQ multiplex PCR, while TCRdb's copy carries only in-frame clones and drops some. Altogether roughly 50,000 clones are present, 60% to 85% being singletons, with the ten largest covering roughly 3.6%. The V end lost 1 base, the J end lost 1 base, and 2 bases lay between the germline ends. This CDR3 is built from 12 residues. CDR1 and CDR2 from the germline V gene are MDHEN and SYDVKM. The sample here was PBMCs, taken around atezolizumab (anti-PD-L1) treatment. This clonotype was sampled from a man in his sixties or seventies with urothelial cancer. The rearrangement joins TRBV28 to TRBJ2-7; D gene unclear. The CDR3 DNA reads as TGTGCCAGCAGTTTATCGTCCTACGAGCAGTACTTC. This translates into CASSLSSYEQYF. The entire variable domain, with the rest obtained from reference TRBV28 and TRBJ2-7, is as follows: DVKVTQSSRYLVKRTGEKVFLECVQDMDHENMFWYRQDPGLGLRLIYFSYDVKMKEKGDIPEGYSVSREKKERFSLILESASTNQTSMYLCASSLSSYEQYFGPGTRLTVT.